This T cell receptor (beta chain) emerged from a study of blood T cells in healthy people across ages. The CDR3 has 14 amino acids. Germline V gene sequence: CDR1 MNHEY, CDR2 SVGEGT. As to this clonotype: Its antigen remains unknown. Compared with germline, one end of the junction differs, possibly owing to a read error.

PCR was performed a second time for 7 to 11 cycles using a sample-barcoded 5' primer and a J-beta primer mix. One entry per CDR3 protein results from TCRdb running MiXCR on the 5' RACE reads. The data contain 1.5 million or so distinct CDR3 sequences, 42% of them singletons. Regarding the study as a whole: Naive and antigen-experienced cells were not separated, limiting conclusive comparison. Because donor CMV status was unknown, expanded clonotype changes were possibly confounded.

The sequence was collected from a woman between 18 and 29 years old in good health. Sequenced: blood. J is TRBJ2-1 and V is TRBV6-2 or TRBV6-3; D not certain. The CDR3 DNA sequence: TGTGCCAGCAGTTACGGGTCTAGGGCCAATAAGCAGTTCTTC. Amino acid sequence: CASSYGSRANKQFF.